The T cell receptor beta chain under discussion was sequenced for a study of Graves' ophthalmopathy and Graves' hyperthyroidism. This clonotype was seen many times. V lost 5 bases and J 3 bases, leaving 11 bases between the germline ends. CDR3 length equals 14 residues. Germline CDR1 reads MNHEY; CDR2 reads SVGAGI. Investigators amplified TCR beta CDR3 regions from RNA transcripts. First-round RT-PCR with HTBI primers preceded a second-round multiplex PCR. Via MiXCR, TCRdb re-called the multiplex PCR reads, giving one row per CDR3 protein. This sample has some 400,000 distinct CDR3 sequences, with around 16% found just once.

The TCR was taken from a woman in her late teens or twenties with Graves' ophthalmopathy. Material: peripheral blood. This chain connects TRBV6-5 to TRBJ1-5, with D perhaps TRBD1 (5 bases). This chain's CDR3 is CASSSGGNNQPQHF. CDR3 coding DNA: TGTGCCAGCAGTAGTGGGGGAAACAATCAGCCCCAGCATTTT.